A single sample is the source of the 17 T cell receptor beta chains below, sequenced in a study of identifying expanded T cells in peripheral blood. Using immunoSEQ multiplex PCR, the repertoire was profiled, and TCRdb retains in-frame clones only, with some absent. The sample carries 80,000 to 90,000 clones, more than 75% recorded once. The sequencing sample was made of blood. The origin of the receptors is a person between 18 and 75 years old in good health.

The chain carries TRBV5-6 and TRBJ1-1; D gene uncertain. The germline gives CDR1 SGHDT, CDR2 YYEEEE. V shed 6 bases and J shed 10 bases, with 22 bases lying between them. The CDR3 covers 14 residues. The CDR3 DNA is TGTGCCAGCACCGATGGAACCGACCCGTCGGCAGCTTTCTTT. It specifies CASTDGTDPSAAFF.

In DNA form, the CDR3 reads TGTGCCAGCAGCGGAGGGTTGAACACTGAAGCTTTCTTT. This codes for CASSGGLNTEAFF. The chain links TRBV9 to TRBJ1-1; D is unclear. The CDR3 runs to 13 residues. CDR1 and CDR2 from the germline V gene are SGDLS and YYNGEE. The ends were cut back, 3 bases at V and 0 bases at J, with 6 bases in the middle.

Regarding this clone: Sequence at one end of the junction differs from germline and may be a read error. The V gene is TRBV19, the J gene TRBJ1-2; D perhaps matches TRBD1 (5 bases). The germline gives CDR1 LNHDA, CDR2 SQIVND (reference sequence). The CDR3 is 12 amino acids. CDR3 amino acids: CASSIDVQGCGF. The CDR3 DNA reads TGTGCCAGTAGTATAGATGTCCAGGGTTGCGGCTTC.

The V and J genes are TRBV12-5 and TRBJ2-7; no firm D call. Germline CDR1 and CDR2: LGHNT and FRNRAP. CDR3 length: 12 amino acids. Trimming stripped 6 bases from V and 9 bases from J, with 15 bases between. The DNA for the CDR3 is TGTGCTAGTGGCCCGAGAGATTTCGGGCAGTACTTC. Its translation is CASGPRDFGQYF.

The rearrangement joins TRBV6-5 to TRBJ2-1; D perhaps matches TRBD1 (8 bases). The CDR3 runs 14 residues. The V and J ends lost 6 bases and 4 bases respectively, with 13 bases between them. Germline lookup yields CDR1 MNHEY and CDR2 SVGAGI. The DNA of the CDR3 is TGTGCCAGCAGGTACAGGGGGGGTTACAATGAGCAGTTCTTC. Protein product: CASRYRGGYNEQFF.

There are a few counts of this clone. The chain has TRBV2 and TRBJ1-5; D gene unclear. Germline CDR1 is SNHLY and CDR2 is FYNNEI. Deletions cut 4 bases from V and 0 bases from J, with 10 bases between. The CDR3 totals 15 residues. CDR3 nucleotides: TGTGCCAGCAGTGCGCAGGAGCTTAGCAATCAGCCCCAGCATTTT. The encoded protein is CASSAQELSNQPQHF.

The chain has TRBV11-2 and TRBJ2-7; TRBD1 agrees at 8 bases. V dropped 5 bases and J dropped 4; count of bases not matched to a gene: 4. The CDR3 has 13 amino acids. CDR1 and CDR2 (germline): SGHAT, FQNNGV. As DNA, the CDR3 is TGTGCCAGCAGCCCAGGGGGCTGGTACGAGCAGTACTTC. It yields the protein CASSPGGWYEQYF.

The V and J genes are TRBV19 and TRBJ2-3; no firm D call. The V gene lost 3 bases and the J gene lost 6 bases, with 13 bases spanning the gap. The CDR3 totals 14 residues. Germline loops: CDR1 LNHDA, CDR2 SQIVND (reference sequence). In nucleotides, the CDR3 is TGTGCCAGTAGTATTATCTCTGTTGGGGATACGCAGTATTTT. This codes for CASSIISVGDTQYF.

The chain uses TRBV5-1 and TRBJ2-5, with TRBD2 matching 12 bases. Unmatched junction bases numbered 11, after V lost 7 bases and J lost 4 bases. The germline CDR1 and CDR2 sequences are SGHRS and YFSETQ. CDR3 length: 16 amino acids. The CDR3: CASRSGASGGAETQYF. The DNA for the CDR3 is TGCGCCAGCCGCAGTGGGGCTAGCGGGGGGGCAGAGACCCAGTACTTC.

The V call is TRBV7-3, the J call TRBJ1-1; D gene ambiguous. Germline CDR1 reads SGHTA; CDR2 reads FQGTGA. Trimming left V 5 bases short and J 1 base short, with 11 bases between. The CDR3 loop spans 14 amino acids. CDR3 DNA sequence: TGTGCCAGCAGCCGAAATGAGGGGAACACTGAAGCTTTCTTT. Its translation is CASSRNEGNTEAFF.

This chain connects TRBV6-5 to TRBJ1-1; the D gene is possibly TRBD1 (6 bases). The CDR3 runs 14 residues. Germline assignment: CDR1 MNHEY and CDR2 SVGAGI. With 6 bases removed from V and 5 bases from J, the gap between germline ends came to 16 bases. CDR3 region: CASSSQTGLTEAFF. DNA for the CDR3: TGTGCCAGCAGCTCCCAGACAGGATTGACTGAAGCTTTCTTT.

The chain recombines TRBV18 with TRBJ2-3, with a weak D call TRBD2 (5 bases). Trimming took off 3 bases at V and 2 bases at J, with 12 bases between the two ends. Germline loops: CDR1 KGHSH, CDR2 LQKENI. The CDR3 length is 15 residues. CDR3 bases: TGTGCCAGCTCACCGCTGGGGAGCCTCACAGATACGCAGTATTTT. Translation: CASSPLGSLTDTQYF.

This clone was observed many times. This chain uses TRBV7-2 with TRBJ1-6; tentatively, D is TRBD1 (6 bases). This CDR3 is built from 16 residues. Trimming removed 3 bases at V and 7 bases at J, with 16 bases between. CDR1 SGHTA and CDR2 FQGNSA come from the germline V gene. For the CDR3, the DNA is TGTGCCAGCAGCTTTTTCAGGGGAAGGGTGAATTCACCCCTCCACTTT. Its protein product is CASSFFRGRVNSPLHF. Complete variable domain (other parts from reference TRBV7-2 and TRBJ1-6): GAGVSQSPSNKVTEKGKDVELRCDPISGHTALYWYRQSLGQGLEFLIYFQGNSAPDKSGLPSDRFSAERTGGSVSTLTIQRTQQEDSAVYLCASSFFRGRVNSPLHFGNGTRLTVT.

Written as DNA, the CDR3 is TGTGCCAGCTCACCAAGGACAGGGAACTACGAGCAGTACTTC. Encoded protein: CASSPRTGNYEQYF. This chain connects TRBV18 to TRBJ2-7, with TRBD1 identical over 8 bases. Per germline, CDR1 KGHSH and CDR2 LQKENI. This CDR3 has 14 amino acids. J was trimmed by 3 bases and V by 2 bases; bases with no gene match: 3.

The chain joins TRBV19 to TRBJ2-7, with D possibly matching TRBD1 (6 bases). V lost 1 base to trimming and J lost 3 bases, with 16 bases between them. Germline V gene data show CDR1 as LNHDA and CDR2 as SQIVND (reference sequence). This CDR3 is 16 amino acids long. CDR3 coding DNA: TGTGCCAGTAGTATAGGAGGGACATCGGGCCTCTACGAGCAGTACTTC. Translating it yields CASSIGGTSGLYEQYF.

The chain is built from TRBV27 and TRBJ1-1; D is ambiguous. V lost 3 bases, J lost 0 bases, and 5 bases lay in between. The CDR3 contains 13 residues. Germline lookup yields CDR1 MNHEY and CDR2 SMNVEV (reference sequence). CDR3: CASSFSLNTEAFF. The CDR3 DNA follows: TGTGCCAGCAGTTTCTCCCTGAACACTGAAGCTTTCTTT.

The V gene is TRBV5-6, the J gene TRBJ2-7; D is unresolved. The CDR3 sequence is 11 residues long. CDR1 and CDR2 (germline): SGHDT, YYEEEE. Trimming left V 0 bases short and J 5 bases short, with 3 bases between. DNA of the CDR3: TGTGCCAGCAGCTTGGCAGACGAGCAGTACTTC. Translating it yields CASSLADEQYF.